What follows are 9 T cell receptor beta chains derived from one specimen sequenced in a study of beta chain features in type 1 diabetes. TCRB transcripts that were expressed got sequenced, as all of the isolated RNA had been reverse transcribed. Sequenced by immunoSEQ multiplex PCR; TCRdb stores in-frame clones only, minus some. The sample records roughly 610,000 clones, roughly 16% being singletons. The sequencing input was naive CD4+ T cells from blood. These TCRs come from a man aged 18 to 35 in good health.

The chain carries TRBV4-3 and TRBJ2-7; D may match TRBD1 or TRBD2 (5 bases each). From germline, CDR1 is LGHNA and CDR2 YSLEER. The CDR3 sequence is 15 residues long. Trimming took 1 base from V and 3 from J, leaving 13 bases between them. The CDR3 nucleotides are TGCGCCAGCAGCCAAGTTCCGGGACGGGACTACGAGCAGTACTTC. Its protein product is CASSQVPGRDYEQYF.

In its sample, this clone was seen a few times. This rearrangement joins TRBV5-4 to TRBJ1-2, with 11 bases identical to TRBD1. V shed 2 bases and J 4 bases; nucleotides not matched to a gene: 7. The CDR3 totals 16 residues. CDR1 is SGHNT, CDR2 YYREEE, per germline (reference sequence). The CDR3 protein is CASSFHGTGGSYGYTF. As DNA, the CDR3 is TGTGCCAGCAGCTTCCATGGGACAGGGGGTAGCTATGGCTACACCTTC.

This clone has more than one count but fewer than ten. In DNA form, the CDR3 reads TGTGCCAGCAGTGAGTGGGCGAACACCGGGGAGCTGTTTTTT. This translates into CASSEWANTGELFF. The genes are TRBV2 and TRBJ2-2, with D unresolved. The ends were cut back, 3 bases at V and 0 bases at J, with 5 bases in the middle. CDR3 length: 14 residues. The germline V gene has CDR1 SNHLY and CDR2 FYNNEI.

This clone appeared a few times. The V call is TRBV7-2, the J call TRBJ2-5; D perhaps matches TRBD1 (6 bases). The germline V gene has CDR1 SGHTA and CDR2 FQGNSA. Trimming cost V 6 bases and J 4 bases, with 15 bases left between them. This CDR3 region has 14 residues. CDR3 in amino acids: CASSAGVTGETQYF. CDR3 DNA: TGTGCCAGCAGTGCAGGGGTTACCGGAGAGACCCAGTACTTC.

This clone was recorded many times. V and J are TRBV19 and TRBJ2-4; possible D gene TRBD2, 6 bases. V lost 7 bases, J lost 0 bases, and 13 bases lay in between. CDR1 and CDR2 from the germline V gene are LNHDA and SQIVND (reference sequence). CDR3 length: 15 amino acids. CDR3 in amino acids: CASTLGGIAKNIQYF. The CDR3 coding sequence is TGTGCCAGTACCCTGGGCGGGATAGCCAAAAACATTCAGTACTTC.

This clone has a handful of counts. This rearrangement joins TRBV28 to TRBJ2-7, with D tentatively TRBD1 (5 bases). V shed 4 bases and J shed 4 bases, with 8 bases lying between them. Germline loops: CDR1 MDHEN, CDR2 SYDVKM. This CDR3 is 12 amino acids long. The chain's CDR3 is CASSSQVYEQYF. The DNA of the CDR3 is TGTGCCAGCAGTTCACAGGTGTACGAGCAGTACTTC.

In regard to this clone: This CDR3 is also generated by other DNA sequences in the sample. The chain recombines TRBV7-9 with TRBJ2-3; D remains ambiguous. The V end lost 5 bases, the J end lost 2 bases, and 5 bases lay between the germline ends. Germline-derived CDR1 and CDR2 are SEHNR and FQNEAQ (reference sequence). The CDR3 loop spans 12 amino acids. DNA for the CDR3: TGTGCCAGCAGCCTTTCCACAGATACGCAGTATTTT. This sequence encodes CASSLSTDTQYF.

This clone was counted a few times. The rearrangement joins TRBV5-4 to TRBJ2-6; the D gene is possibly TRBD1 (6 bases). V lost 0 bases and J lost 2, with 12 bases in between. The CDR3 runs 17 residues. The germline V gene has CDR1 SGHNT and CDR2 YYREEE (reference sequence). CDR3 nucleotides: TGTGCCAGCAGCTTGGCCCACAGGGTCCCTGGGGCCAACGTCCTGACTTTC. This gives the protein CASSLAHRVPGANVLTF.

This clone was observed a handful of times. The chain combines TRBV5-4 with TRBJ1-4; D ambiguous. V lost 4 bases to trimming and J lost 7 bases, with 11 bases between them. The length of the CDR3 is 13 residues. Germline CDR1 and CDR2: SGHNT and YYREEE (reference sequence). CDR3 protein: CASSPGGGEKLFF. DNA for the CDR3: TGTGCCAGCAGCCCCGGAGGAGGTGAAAAACTGTTTTTT.